The clone carrying this T cell receptor (beta chain) was counted a few times. Its matching antigen is unknown. Per the germline V gene, CDR1 is SGHAT and CDR2 is FQNNGV. Trimming took 3 bases from V and 1 from J; bases not matched to a gene: 6. The length of the CDR3 is 18 residues. This sample is part of a study of T cell repertoires in cytomegalovirus infection. Study context: Through public TCR beta signatures, both CMV infection and matching HLA type were indicated.

TCRdb fed the reads into MiXCR, producing one record per CDR3 protein. Here the sample spans hundreds of thousands of distinct CDR3 sequences, roughly 43% being singletons. Study-wide results and limits: It was HLA-C-restricted CMV-specific TCR beta clonotypes that dominated the response ex vivo.

The chain has TRBV11-2 and TRBJ2-5; 15 nucleotides agree with TRBD2. Sequenced material: cultured PBMCs, taken from culture after CMV antigen stimulation. The TCR was taken from a human donor in good health (CMV status not recorded). Some clones in this sample may be carry-over from other donors' samples. CDR3 DNA: TGTGCCAGCAGCTTGGGACTAGCGGGGGGAATACTCCAAGAGACCCAGTACTTC. Translated: CASSLGLAGGILQETQYF.